This T cell receptor beta chain was profiled in a study of patients and donors after allogeneic stem cell transplantation. TCRdb re-called the RT-PCR reads with MiXCR, one entry per CDR3 protein. The table records about 7,600 distinct CDR3 sequences, around 10% of them present only once. The J segment lost 4 bases and the V segment lost 2 bases, leaving 6 bases of the junction unmatched. The CDR3 extends over 15 amino acids. Germline CDR1 is DFQATT and CDR2 is SNEGSKA (reference sequence). The clonotype was recovered from a human donor who was either an allogeneic HSCT recipient or a stem cell or donor lymphocyte infusion donor (not recorded which). It is not recorded whose cells these are; they may come from a transplant donor. The rearrangement joins TRBV20-1 to TRBJ2-1, with 9 bases identical to TRBD2. The sample consisted of blood, either unsorted or a sorted T cell fraction (not recorded which). The CDR3 nucleotides are TGCAGTGCTAGACCCGGGACTAGCCCATACAATGAGCAGTTCTTC. It translates to CSARPGTSPYNEQFF.